The subject of this entry is one T cell receptor (beta chain). PCR employed 60 Vbeta and 13 Jbeta primers. Assay: immunoSEQ multiplex PCR; the TCRdb copy retains only in-frame clones and omits some. The sample lists approximately 130,000 clones, around four fifths occurring once. The sample originates from a study of cytomegalovirus exposure and HLA in healthy donors. This CDR3 region has 13 residues. The V end lost 6 bases, the J end lost 5 bases, and 13 bases lay between the germline ends. Germline lookup yields CDR1 MNHEY and CDR2 SMNVEV (reference sequence). The chain recombines TRBV27 with TRBJ1-1; D is perhaps TRBD1 (6 bases). This receptor was taken from a man aged 35 to 55 in good health and CMV-seronegative. Sequencing was carried out using PBMCs. The DNA of the CDR3 is TGTGCCAGCAGCTTAGGGGGGGCTACTGAAGCTTTCTTT. It is translated as CASSLGGATEAFF.